This note documents a single T cell receptor beta chain sequence. These data belong to a study of shared clonotypes between healthy human individuals. Study as a whole: Three plates were used per donor for CD4 naive, three for CD4 memory, two for CD8 naive and one for CD8 memory.

CDR3 size: 15 residues. With 6 bases removed from V and 3 bases from J, the gap between germline ends came to 17 bases. CDR1 is SQVTM, CDR2 ANQGSEA, per germline. TCRdb keeps only in-frame clones here, not all; method: immunoSEQ multiplex PCR. The sample shows just over 2,000,000 clones, 85% to 95% of them seen only once. Sequencing input: naive CD4+ T cells sorted from blood. Subset given: CD45RA+ positively selected. The clonotype comes from a man between 18 and 35 years old in good health. The chain combines TRBV29-1 with TRBJ1-4; the D gene is possibly TRBD1 (6 bases). The chain's CDR3 is CSVAWTASPNEKLFF. The CDR3 DNA reads TGCAGCGTCGCTTGGACAGCGAGTCCTAATGAAAAACTGTTTTTT.